Following are 16 T cell receptor beta chains from one sample sequenced in a study of radiation and T cells in renal cell carcinoma. Clones were sequenced by immunoSEQ multiplex PCR, and TCRdb holds only the in-frame ones, with some missing. Of around 81,000 clones listed, around four fifths are singletons. Time point denoted: blood 4 weeks post-SBRT, at nephrectomy. This sample's treatment: 15 Gy SBRT to primary tumor, nephrectomy 4 weeks later. The specimen was blood, collected from a patient whose treatment included radiotherapy and nephrectomy. These receptors originate from a man aged 45-60 years with renal cell carcinoma.

The V gene is TRBV9, the J gene TRBJ2-5, with D perhaps matching TRBD2 (7 bases). The length of the CDR3 is 16 residues. The germline CDR1 and CDR2 sequences are SGDLS and YYNGEE. The V gene lost 3 bases and the J gene lost 4 bases, with 19 bases spanning the gap. CDR3 region: CASSGGRRGLRETQYF. The CDR3 DNA reads TGTGCCAGCAGCGGGGGGCGGCGGGGGCTTAGAGAGACCCAGTACTTC.

The chain carries TRBV7-8 and TRBJ1-1; D unresolved. The CDR3 sequence is 16 residues long. The ends were cut back, 0 bases at V and 0 bases at J, with 11 bases in the middle. Germline CDR1 and CDR2: SGHVS and FQNEAQ. The CDR3 DNA reads as TGTGCCAGCAGCTTAGCCCGGCAGGCGCTGAACACTGAAGCTTTCTTT. Translated: CASSLARQALNTEAFF.

J is TRBJ2-6 and V is TRBV6-5; no definite D call. V was trimmed by 6 bases and J by 0 bases, leaving 9 bases between them. The CDR3 is 15 residues long. Germline V CDR1 and CDR2: MNHEY, SVGAGI. This CDR3 reads CASSPYNSGANVLTF. The CDR3 DNA reads as TGTGCCAGCAGCCCCTATAACTCTGGGGCCAACGTCCTGACTTTC.

V gene TRBV19 combines with J gene TRBJ2-1; the D gene is possibly TRBD1 (6 bases). V was clipped by 7 bases and J by 11 bases, with 18 bases between them. Germline values: CDR1 LNHDA, CDR2 SQIVND (reference sequence). This CDR3 has 13 amino acids. The CDR3 sequence is CASTDTQQGQQFF. CDR3 nucleotide sequence: TGTGCCAGTACCGATACCCAACAGGGCCAGCAGTTCTTC. The full variable domain, with the rest looked up from reference TRBV19 and TRBJ2-1, is DGGITQSPKYLFRKEGQNVTLSCEQNLNHDAMYWYRQDPGQGLRLIYYSQIVNDFQKGDIAEGYSVSREKKESFPLTVTSAQKNPTAFYLCASTDTQQGQQFFGPGTRLTVL.

The genes are TRBV5-1 and TRBJ1-1, with D maybe TRBD1 (5 bases). Trimming left V 5 bases short and J 0 bases short, with 8 bases between. The CDR3 sequence is 13 residues long. Per the germline V gene, CDR1 is SGHRS and CDR2 is YFSETQ. This CDR3 is CASRQAMNTEAFF. Here the CDR3 DNA reads TGCGCCAGCAGACAGGCAATGAACACTGAAGCTTTCTTT.

The rearrangement uses TRBV6-1 and TRBJ2-2; 8 bases are a match to TRBD2. Germline V CDR1 and CDR2: MNHNS, SASEGT. The CDR3 runs to 17 residues. With 3 bases clipped from V and 0 bases from J, the junction kept 6 bases outside the gene matches. In DNA form, the CDR3 reads TGTGCCAGCAGTGAGTCGCGGGGGGCTTCGAACACCGGGGAGCTGTTTTTT. This translates into CASSESRGASNTGELFF.

This clone was seen a handful of times. V gene TRBV10-3 combines with J gene TRBJ2-5; a weak D match, TRBD2 (7 bases). CDR3 size: 13 residues. Germline-derived CDR1 and CDR2 are ENHRY and SYGVKD. Trimming shortened V by 5 bases and J by 5 bases, and 12 bases separated the two germline ends. The CDR3 DNA sequence: TGTGCCATCAGTCCGAGGGGGGGGGAGACCCAGTACTTC. Protein sequence: CAISPRGGETQYF.

This chain uses TRBV2 with TRBJ2-1; 11 bases are shared with TRBD2. CDR3 size: 16 residues. Unmatched junction bases numbered 10, after V lost 6 bases and J lost 6 bases. Germline V gene lookup returns CDR1 SNHLY and CDR2 FYNNEI. The CDR3 nucleotides are TGTGCCAGCAGGGGAGGTAGCGGGAGGGAGTTCAATGAGCAGTTCTTC. Its protein product is CASRGGSGREFNEQFF.

V gene TRBV21-1 combines with J gene TRBJ1-4. TRBV21-1 is deemed a pseudogene. The CDR3 runs 12 residues. CDR3 amino acids: CASPGENEKLFF. The CDR3 nucleotides read TGTGCCAGCCCCGGGGAAAATGAAAAACTGTTTTTT.

The gene calls are TRBV7-9 and TRBJ1-4, with D possibly matching TRBD1 (5 bases). Germline V gives CDR1 SEHNR, CDR2 FQNEAQ (reference sequence). This CDR3 has 12 residues. V lost 5 bases and J lost 7, with 8 bases in between. CDR3 coding DNA: TGTGCCAGCAGCCGGGGGGGTGAAAAACTGTTTTTT. It yields the protein CASSRGGEKLFF.

This chain joins TRBV10-3 and TRBJ1-5; no definite D call. CDR1 ENHRY and CDR2 SYGVKD come from the germline V gene. Trimming left V 0 bases short and J 4 bases short, with 10 bases between. This CDR3 region has 15 residues. This CDR3 is CAISESAGFNQPQHF. The CDR3, as DNA: TGTGCCATCAGTGAGTCGGCAGGATTTAATCAGCCCCAGCATTTT.

This sequence joins TRBV7-2 and TRBJ1-2; perhaps TRBD1 as D (6 bases). CDR1 is SGHTA and CDR2 is FQGNSA in the germline V gene. Trimming removed 5 bases at V and 8 bases at J, with 15 bases between. The CDR3 length is 13 residues. For the CDR3, the DNA is TGTGCCAGCAGCCTGACAGGAGATGGAGGCTACACCTTC. Translation: CASSLTGDGGYTF. The full variable domain, rest sourced from reference TRBV7-2 and TRBJ1-2, is GAGVSQSPSNKVTEKGKDVELRCDPISGHTALYWYRQSLGQGLEFLIYFQGNSAPDKSGLPSDRFSAERTGGSVSTLTIQRTQQEDSAVYLCASSLTGDGGYTFGSGTRLTVV.

This clone has only a few counts. The V gene is TRBV6-1, the J gene TRBJ1-5, with D hard to call. This CDR3 has 14 amino acids. V lost 7 bases, J lost 0 bases, and 10 bases lay in between. Germline V lookup: CDR1 MNHNS, CDR2 SASEGT. CDR3 protein: CASTREYSNQPQHF. Here the CDR3 DNA reads TGTGCCAGCACCAGAGAGTATAGCAATCAGCCCCAGCATTTT.

The chain recombines TRBV19 with TRBJ2-1, with 8 nucleotides matching TRBD2. Germline CDR1 is LNHDA and CDR2 is SQIVND (reference sequence). Trimming cost V 5 bases and J 12 bases; bases outside gene matches: 12. The CDR3 covers 14 residues. DNA for the CDR3: TGTGCCAGTAGTCCGCAAATAGGAAGCGGGGGGCAGTTCTTC. Residues: CASSPQIGSGGQFF.

The chain combines TRBV5-4 with TRBJ2-3; the match to TRBD1 covers 7 bases. This CDR3 contains 16 residues. The germline V gene encodes CDR1 SGHNT and CDR2 YYREEE (reference sequence). The ends lost 4 bases at V and 4 bases at J; junction bases unmatched: 12. In DNA form, the CDR3 reads TGTGCCAGCAGCATAGACAGGGTTGGCGCTGCAGATACGCAGTATTTT. Translated, it gives CASSIDRVGAADTQYF.

V and J are TRBV5-4 and TRBJ1-1, with 8 bases that match TRBD1. V dropped 3 bases and J dropped 4; count of bases not matched to a gene: 8. This CDR3 is 15 amino acids long. In germline, CDR1 is SGHNT, CDR2 YYREEE (reference sequence). DNA of the CDR3: TGTGCCAGCAGCTCGGGAGTCACAGGGGGCACTGAAGCTTTCTTT. Its translation is CASSSGVTGGTEAFF.